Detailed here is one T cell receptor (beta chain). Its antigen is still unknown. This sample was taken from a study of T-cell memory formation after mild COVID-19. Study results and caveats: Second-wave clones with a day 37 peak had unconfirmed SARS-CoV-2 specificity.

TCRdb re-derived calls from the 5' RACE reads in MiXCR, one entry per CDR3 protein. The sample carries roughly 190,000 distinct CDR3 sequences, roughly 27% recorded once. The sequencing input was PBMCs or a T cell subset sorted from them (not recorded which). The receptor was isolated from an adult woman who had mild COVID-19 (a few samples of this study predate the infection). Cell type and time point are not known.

CDR3 in amino acids: CASRRSYSGTVYEQYF. The CDR3 coding sequence is TGTGCCAGCAGACGATCATATTCCGGGACGGTTTACGAGCAGTACTTC. This chain links TRBV11-2 with TRBJ2-7; either TRBD1 or TRBD2 may fit D (5 bases each). The CDR3 consists of 16 residues. Deletions cut 6 bases from V and 4 bases from J, with 22 bases between. The germline gives CDR1 SGHAT, CDR2 FQNNGV.